Listed here are 16 T cell receptor beta chains from one sample, sequenced in a study of OX40 agonist ivuxolimab in advanced cancers. Sequencing was performed with immunoSEQ multiplex PCR; in TCRdb, only in-frame clones are kept and a portion is missing. Among roughly 80,000 clones listed, around 84% were seen once. Sequencing used CD4+ or CD8+ T cells sorted from blood, obtained in a trial of the OX40 agonist ivuxolimab. These receptors all stem from an adult with an advanced solid tumor such as melanoma, head and neck, liver or kidney cancer.

The chain uses TRBV10-2 and TRBJ1-2; D gene unclear. V was pared by 4 bases and J by 8 bases, with 17 bases between. Germline V gene data show CDR1 as WSHSY and CDR2 as SAAADI. The CDR3 has 14 residues. The CDR3 DNA reads TGCGCCAGCAGTGGGGAGGGCAACTCGGAGGGCTACACCTTC. Translated, it gives CASSGEGNSEGYTF.

The V and J genes are TRBV5-6 and TRBJ1-6, with TRBD1 identical over 7 bases. Germline-derived CDR1 and CDR2 are SGHDT and YYEEEE. The CDR3 has 16 residues. The junction had 12 bases not matched to a gene; V was cut back by 5 bases and J by 7 bases. This CDR3 reads CASRSDRALNNSPLHF. The DNA of the CDR3 is TGTGCCAGCAGGAGCGACAGGGCCCTCAACAATTCACCCCTCCACTTT.

V and J are TRBV5-1 and TRBJ1-3; no firm D call. The CDR3 totals 13 residues. The V end was cut by 0 bases, the J end by 3 bases, with 4 bases between. Germline CDR1 is SGHRS and CDR2 is YFSETQ. The CDR3 DNA follows: TGCGCCAGCAGCTTGGGGGGTGGAAACACCATATATTTT. Its protein is CASSLGGGNTIYF.

The V and J genes are TRBV9 and TRBJ1-5, with D unresolved. Germline assignment: CDR1 SGDLS and CDR2 YYNGEE. Trimming took 1 base from V and 3 from J, leaving 11 bases between them. CDR3 length: 15 amino acids. CDR3 nucleotide sequence: TGTGCCAGCAGCGTATCAGGCGGCTTCAATCAGCCCCAGCATTTT. It yields the protein CASSVSGGFNQPQHF.

This clone was counted once. V gene TRBV19 combines with J gene TRBJ1-4; possible D gene TRBD1, 6 bases. The CDR3 extends over 14 amino acids. Trimming took 7 bases from V and 8 from J, leaving 17 bases between them. Per the germline V gene, CDR1 is LNHDA and CDR2 is SQIVND (reference sequence). CDR3 nucleotide sequence: TGTGCCAGTACCCCCAGGGGAGGAAGAGAAAAACTGTTTTTT. Translation gives CASTPRGGREKLFF. Full variable domain (remainder filled in from reference TRBV19 and TRBJ1-4): DGGITQSPKYLFRKEGQNVTLSCEQNLNHDAMYWYRQDPGQGLRLIYYSQIVNDFQKGDIAEGYSVSREKKESFPLTVTSAQKNPTAFYLCASTPRGGREKLFFGSGTQLSVL.

This rearrangement joins TRBV5-5 to TRBJ2-2; 10 nucleotides agree with TRBD1. The CDR3 contains 15 residues. V gave up 1 base and J gave up 6 bases; unmatched junction bases: 3. Germline V gene sequence: CDR1 SGHKS, CDR2 YYEKEE (reference sequence). CDR3 sequence (DNA): TGTGCCAGCAGCTTGTGGGGGACAGGGGCCGGGGAGCTGTTTTTT. Amino acid sequence: CASSLWGTGAGELFF. Supplemented by reference TRBV5-5 and TRBJ2-2, the full variable domain reads DAGVTQSPTHLIKTRGQQVTLRCSPISGHKSVSWYQQVLGQGPQFIFQYYEKEERGRGNFPDRFSARQFPNYSSELNVNALLLGDSALYLCASSLWGTGAGELFFGEGSRLTVL.

The chain links TRBV5-1 to TRBJ1-1, with D possibly TRBD1 on 5 matching bases. CDR1 and CDR2 from the germline V gene are SGHRS and YFSETQ. CDR3 length equals 14 residues. V was shortened by 3 bases and J by 1 base, with 10 bases between the two germline ends. The CDR3 loop reads CASSSTVRNTEAFF. The CDR3 coding sequence is TGCGCCAGCAGCTCGACAGTGCGGAACACTGAAGCTTTCTTT.

The J gene is TRBJ2-2, the V gene TRBV2; 9 bases fit TRBD1. The CDR3 loop spans 18 amino acids. Unmatched junction bases numbered 15, after V lost 4 bases and J lost 6 bases. The V gene's germline CDR1 is SNHLY and CDR2 FYNNEI. The chain's CDR3 is CASSGRNIGTGRSGELFF. The CDR3 bases are TGTGCCAGCAGTGGGAGAAACATCGGGACAGGGAGGTCCGGGGAGCTGTTTTTT. The full variable domain, rest sourced from reference TRBV2 and TRBJ2-2, is EPEVTQTPSHQVTQMGQEVILRCVPISNHLYFYWYRQILGQKVEFLVSFYNNEISEKSEIFDDQFSVERPDGSNFTLKIRSTKLEDSAMYFCASSGRNIGTGRSGELFFGEGSRLTVL.

The CDR3, as DNA: TGTGCCAGCAGCGCCCAAGGGGAAAAACTGTTTTTT. It codes for CASSAQGEKLFF. The chain recombines TRBV7-2 with TRBJ1-4; the D is unclear. Looked up from germline, CDR1 is SGHTA and CDR2 is FQGNSA. The CDR3 consists of 12 residues. The ends were cut back, 5 bases at V and 8 bases at J, with 9 bases in the middle.

This CDR3 reads CASRVQGIGTYGYTF. The CDR3 region has the DNA TGTGCCAGCAGGGTACAGGGAATCGGGACCTATGGCTACACCTTC. This chain joins TRBV6-1 and TRBJ1-2; weak D call: TRBD1 (6 bases). Trimming pared 6 bases from V and 4 bases from J, leaving 18 bases between. The CDR3 sequence is 15 residues long. The germline V gene encodes CDR1 MNHNS and CDR2 SASEGT.

The chain recombines TRBV30 with TRBJ2-3, with 9 bases matching TRBD1. The length of the CDR3 is 13 residues. Germline V gives CDR1 GTSNPN, CDR2 SVGIG (reference sequence). The V segment lost 4 bases and the J segment 4 bases; nucleotides outside the gene matches: 3. CDR3 DNA: TGTGCCTGGAAGACAGGGGGATCAGATACGCAGTATTTT. Residues: CAWKTGGSDTQYF.

The chain recombines TRBV28 with TRBJ1-2; 10 nucleotides match TRBD1. Germline loops: CDR1 MDHEN, CDR2 SYDVKM. The CDR3 has 13 amino acids. V shed 5 bases and J 10 bases; nucleotides not matched to a gene: 7. CDR3 protein: CASSLDRGRDYTF. CDR3 coding DNA: TGTGCCAGCAGTCTCGACAGGGGGCGGGACTACACCTTC.

The genes are TRBV18 and TRBJ1-5; the match to TRBD1 covers 7 bases. The CDR3 loop spans 14 amino acids. Germline V gene lookup returns CDR1 KGHSH and CDR2 LQKENI. The J segment lost 7 bases and the V segment lost 4 bases, leaving 7 bases of the junction unmatched. DNA for the CDR3: TGTGCCAGCTCACAGGGGGCGCAGGGACAGCCCCAGCATTTT. The encoded protein is CASSQGAQGQPQHF. Based on the CDR3 plus reference TRBV18 and TRBJ1-5, the full variable domain is NAGVMQNPRHLVRRRGQEARLRCSPMKGHSHVYWYRQLPEEGLKFMVYLQKENIIDESGMPKERFSAEFPKEGPSILRIQQVVRGDSAAYFCASSQGAQGQPQHFGDGTRLSIL.

The rearrangement joins TRBV10-2 to TRBJ2-5, with D perhaps assigned TRBD1 or TRBD2 (5 bases each). The length of the CDR3 is 13 residues. Germline V gene sequence: CDR1 WSHSY, CDR2 SAAADI. The ends were cut back, 5 bases at V and 5 bases at J, with 12 bases in the middle. CDR3 sequence (DNA): TGCGCCAGCAGTTTACGAGGGGTTGAGACCCAGTACTTC. This codes for CASSLRGVETQYF.

V is TRBV7-3 and J is TRBJ1-3; 7 bases fit TRBD1. The CDR3 is made up of 19 amino acids. Germline V lookup: CDR1 SGHTA, CDR2 FQGTGA. V lost 4 bases and J lost 8; bases outside the gene matches: 23. The CDR3 DNA sequence: TGTGCCAGCAGCTCGTCTTCTATTAGACAGGGCCTTCCCGGACACACCATATATTTT. This gives the protein CASSSSSIRQGLPGHTIYF.

This clone was observed once. This chain joins TRBV20-1 and TRBJ1-6; no clear D gene. Trimming took off 6 bases at V and 13 bases at J, with 13 bases between the two ends. Germline assignment: CDR1 DFQATT and CDR2 SNEGSKA (reference sequence). This CDR3 is 11 amino acids long. The CDR3 sequence: CSAEIVGPLHF. The DNA for the CDR3 is TGCAGTGCCGAGATTGTGGGGCCCCTCCACTTT.